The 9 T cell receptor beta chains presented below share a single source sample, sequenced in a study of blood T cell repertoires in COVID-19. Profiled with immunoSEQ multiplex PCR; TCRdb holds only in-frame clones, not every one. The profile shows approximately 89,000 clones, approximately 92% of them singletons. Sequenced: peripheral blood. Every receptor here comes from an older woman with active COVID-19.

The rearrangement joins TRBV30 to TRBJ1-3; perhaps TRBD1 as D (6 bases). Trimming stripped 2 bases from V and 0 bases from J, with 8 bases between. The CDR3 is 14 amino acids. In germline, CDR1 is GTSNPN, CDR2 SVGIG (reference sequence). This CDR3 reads CAWSRGHSGNTIYF. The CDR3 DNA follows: TGTGCCTGGAGTCGGGGACACTCTGGAAACACCATATATTTT.

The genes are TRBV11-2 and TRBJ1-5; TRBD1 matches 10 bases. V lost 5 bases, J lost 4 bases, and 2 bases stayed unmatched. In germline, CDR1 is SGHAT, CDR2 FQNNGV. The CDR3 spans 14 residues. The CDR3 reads CASSQDRGNQPQHF. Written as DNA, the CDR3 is TGTGCCAGCAGCCAGGACAGGGGGAATCAGCCCCAGCATTTT.

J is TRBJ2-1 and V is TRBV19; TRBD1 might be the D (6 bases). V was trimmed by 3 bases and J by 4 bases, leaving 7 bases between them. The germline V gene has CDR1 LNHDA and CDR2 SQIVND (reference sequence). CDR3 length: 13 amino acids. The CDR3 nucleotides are TGTGCCAGTAGTATTAGGGGGTACAATGAGCAGTTCTTC. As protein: CASSIRGYNEQFF.

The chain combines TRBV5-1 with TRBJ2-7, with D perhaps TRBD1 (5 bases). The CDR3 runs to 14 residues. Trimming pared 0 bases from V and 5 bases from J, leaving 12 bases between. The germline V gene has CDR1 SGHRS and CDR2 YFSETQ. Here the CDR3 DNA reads TGCGCCAGCAGCTTGGTCCAGGGTGATAACGAGCAGTACTTC. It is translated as CASSLVQGDNEQYF.

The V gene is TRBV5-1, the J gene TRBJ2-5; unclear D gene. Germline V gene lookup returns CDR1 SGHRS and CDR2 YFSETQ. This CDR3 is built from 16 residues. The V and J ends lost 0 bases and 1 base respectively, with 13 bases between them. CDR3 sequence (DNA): TGCGCCAGCAGCTTGGCTCCGGTAGGCGGCCAAGAGACCCAGTACTTC. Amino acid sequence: CASSLAPVGGQETQYF.

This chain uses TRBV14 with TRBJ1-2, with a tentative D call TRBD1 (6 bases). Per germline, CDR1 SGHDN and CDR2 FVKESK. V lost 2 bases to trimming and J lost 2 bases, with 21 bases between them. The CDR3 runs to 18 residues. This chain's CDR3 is CASSQRTSNRQVNYGYTF. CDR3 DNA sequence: TGTGCCAGCAGCCAACGTACATCAAATCGACAGGTCAACTATGGCTACACCTTC.

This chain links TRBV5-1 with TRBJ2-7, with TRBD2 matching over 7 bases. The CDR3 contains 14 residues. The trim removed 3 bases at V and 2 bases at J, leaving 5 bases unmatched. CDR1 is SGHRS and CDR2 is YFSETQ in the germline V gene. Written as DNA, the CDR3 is TGCGCCAGCAGCTCAAGCGGGGTCGCCTACGAGCAGTACTTC. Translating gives CASSSSGVAYEQYF. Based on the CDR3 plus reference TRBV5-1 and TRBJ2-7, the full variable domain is KAGVTQTPRYLIKTRGQQVTLSCSPISGHRSVSWYQQTPGQGLQFLFEYFSETQRNKGNFPGRFSGRQFSNSRSEMNVSTLELGDSALYLCASSSSGVAYEQYFGPGTRLTVT.

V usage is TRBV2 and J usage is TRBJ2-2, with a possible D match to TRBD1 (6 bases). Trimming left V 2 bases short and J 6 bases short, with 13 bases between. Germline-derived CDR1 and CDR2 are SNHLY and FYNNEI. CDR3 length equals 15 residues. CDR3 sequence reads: CASSEISGAPGELFF. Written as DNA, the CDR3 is TGTGCCAGCAGTGAAATTTCAGGGGCTCCCGGGGAGCTGTTTTTT.

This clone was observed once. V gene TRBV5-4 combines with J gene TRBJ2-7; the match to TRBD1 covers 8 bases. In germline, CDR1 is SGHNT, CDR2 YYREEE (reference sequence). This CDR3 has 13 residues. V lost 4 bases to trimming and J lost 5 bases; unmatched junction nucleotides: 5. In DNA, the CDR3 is TGTGCCAGCAGCAGGACAGGGTGGAACGAGCAGTACTTC. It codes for CASSRTGWNEQYF.